The TCR beta chain under discussion was sequenced for a study of blood T cells in healthy people across ages (dated by TCRdb to about 2015). For the wider study: In model experiments, template switching captured roughly one uniquely barcoded TCR beta cDNA molecule for every two T cells. Age-related changes in TCR beta repertoire diversity were measured in the study by deep sequencing normalized with unique cDNA molecular identifiers. Four age groups were formed from the donors: young (average 16 years), middle-aged (around 41), aged (approximately 60) and long-lived (around 82). The study analyzed two additional independent replicas of 1 million unique cDNA reads from the same blood draw for two donors, one aged 18 to 29 and one aged 80 or older.

Library prep was done by 5' RACE. The listed sequencing device is Illumina HiSeq 2500. The second PCR ran for about 6 to 12 cycles and used a J-beta primer mix along with a sample-barcoded 5' primer. A template-switch 5' adaptor carrying 12 random nucleotides introduced a unique molecular identifier onto each TCR beta cDNA molecule. Each sample yielded at least 3 million CDR3-containing paired-end reads. First-strand cDNA synthesis was performed from all RNA using the Mint cDNA synthesis kit, with priming by a TRBC-specific oligonucleotide. All cDNA was treated with uracil-DNA glycosylase and then went through a first 18-cycle PCR with the universal primers M1SS and BC2_uni_R. The study's own analysis went as follows. For normalization, 1 million high-quality reads, each with a distinct molecular identifier, were randomly selected from each sample. Instead of being binned into consensus sequences, reads with shared molecular identifiers were discarded. MiTCR, run with a Q25 quality threshold and the strictest error-elimination algorithm, handled CDR3 identification, clonotype clustering and error correction. A nonparametric unseen species model with Euler transformation was used to estimate lower-bound total TCR beta diversity. The public reads were quality trimmed at Q25 with fastp and then assembled into clones with MiXCR by TCRdb, keeping productive beta chains. Every distinct CDR3 protein forms one entry, paired with its most common genes and DNA. TCRdb's processing, not the authors', yielded these V and J calls. The sample has more than 1,000,000 distinct CDR3 sequences on record, around 25% of them singletons. In total, the top ten clones hold approximately 0.71% of the sample.

This clonotype occurred a few times. The antigen it binds to is not known. Base qualities are not recorded, but no much larger clone differs from it by a single base. The 35 to 40 donors, aged about 6 to 95 years, were systemically healthy Caucasian individuals from Russia. Each donor gave ten milliliters of peripheral blood, drawn into EDTA-treated Vacutainer tubes. Ficoll-Paque density-gradient centrifugation was used to isolate PBMCs, with at least 6.5 million obtained per sample. Trizol reagent was used to extract total RNA from the PBMCs, yielding at least 5.5 micrograms per sample. The percentages of naive CD45RAhigh/CD27high T cells were determined by flow cytometry on a PBMC aliquot from every donor. The germline ends are 11 bases apart after V is trimmed by 3 bases and J by 2 bases. For CDR1 and CDR2, the germline V gene lists SQVTM and ANQGSEA. The CDR3 contains 13 residues, cysteine and phenylalanine counted. This entry keeps only the CDR3 DNA: 39 bases, framed from base 1.

Results and caveats for the whole study, not just this receptor: Bulk unsorted PBMC profiling prevented conclusive comparison of naive and antigen-experienced compartments. Observed TCR beta diversity correlated strongly with the percentage of naive T cells measured by flow cytometry. Estimates of total diversity based on one million sequenced T cells were regarded as lower bounds and as underestimates. The long-lived group showed more naive CD4+ T cells, fewer expanded clones and increased TCR diversity than the aged group, suggesting age selection. Observed TCR beta diversity per million T cells fell roughly linearly with age, and a significant reduction was already apparent by age about 36. Because donor CMV infection status was unknown, age-related changes in expanded clonotypes were potentially confounded.

These data also featured in a second study, about T cells of mothers and their children. The second study, in turn, reports: Nine systemically healthy Caucasian individuals served as donors, namely three mothers together with their six children. cDNA synthesis consumed the entire amount of extracted RNA, loaded at approximately 1.6 ug RNA in each 15 ul reaction. In the second PCR, sample barcodes and 2-4 random nucleotides were introduced via the M1S primer. Each mother yielded over 9.5 million TCR beta CDR3 reads and each child some 3 million reads. Thymic selection similarly shapes TCR recombination output in related and unrelated pairs, with minor effect from inherited differences. Normalized repertoire overlap was always slightly but never significantly higher in related than unrelated mother-child pairs. With a sensitivity of about 100 clones per million clonotypes, no persistent microchimeric T cell clones were detected. In the study, deep NGS was used to compare the TCR beta repertoires of mothers and children, and features distinguishing related mother-child pairs from unrelated individuals were sought. On average, the children were roughly 11 +/- 4 years old, while the mothers were around 42 +/- 4 years old. After adapter ligation was performed with NEBNext reagents, the libraries were sequenced on an Illumina HiSeq 2000 with 100+100 nt paired-end reads. To prevent cross-contamination, the mother and child libraries were prepared a month apart and were sequenced in separate runs. Between about 500,000 and 2,100,000 distinct TCR beta clonotypes were identified per donor. Naive TCR beta clonotypes were estimated from low-frequency clonotypes matched to each donor's FACS-determined naive share, without sorting.

What was sequenced was blood. The receptor was derived from a girl aged 2-9 years in good health. The chain uses TRBV29-1 and TRBJ2-7; no D segment can be confidently identified. In nucleotides, the sequence is TGCAGCGTTGATGGTGGAACCGCCTACGAGCAGTACTTC. The encoded protein is CSVDGGTAYEQYF.